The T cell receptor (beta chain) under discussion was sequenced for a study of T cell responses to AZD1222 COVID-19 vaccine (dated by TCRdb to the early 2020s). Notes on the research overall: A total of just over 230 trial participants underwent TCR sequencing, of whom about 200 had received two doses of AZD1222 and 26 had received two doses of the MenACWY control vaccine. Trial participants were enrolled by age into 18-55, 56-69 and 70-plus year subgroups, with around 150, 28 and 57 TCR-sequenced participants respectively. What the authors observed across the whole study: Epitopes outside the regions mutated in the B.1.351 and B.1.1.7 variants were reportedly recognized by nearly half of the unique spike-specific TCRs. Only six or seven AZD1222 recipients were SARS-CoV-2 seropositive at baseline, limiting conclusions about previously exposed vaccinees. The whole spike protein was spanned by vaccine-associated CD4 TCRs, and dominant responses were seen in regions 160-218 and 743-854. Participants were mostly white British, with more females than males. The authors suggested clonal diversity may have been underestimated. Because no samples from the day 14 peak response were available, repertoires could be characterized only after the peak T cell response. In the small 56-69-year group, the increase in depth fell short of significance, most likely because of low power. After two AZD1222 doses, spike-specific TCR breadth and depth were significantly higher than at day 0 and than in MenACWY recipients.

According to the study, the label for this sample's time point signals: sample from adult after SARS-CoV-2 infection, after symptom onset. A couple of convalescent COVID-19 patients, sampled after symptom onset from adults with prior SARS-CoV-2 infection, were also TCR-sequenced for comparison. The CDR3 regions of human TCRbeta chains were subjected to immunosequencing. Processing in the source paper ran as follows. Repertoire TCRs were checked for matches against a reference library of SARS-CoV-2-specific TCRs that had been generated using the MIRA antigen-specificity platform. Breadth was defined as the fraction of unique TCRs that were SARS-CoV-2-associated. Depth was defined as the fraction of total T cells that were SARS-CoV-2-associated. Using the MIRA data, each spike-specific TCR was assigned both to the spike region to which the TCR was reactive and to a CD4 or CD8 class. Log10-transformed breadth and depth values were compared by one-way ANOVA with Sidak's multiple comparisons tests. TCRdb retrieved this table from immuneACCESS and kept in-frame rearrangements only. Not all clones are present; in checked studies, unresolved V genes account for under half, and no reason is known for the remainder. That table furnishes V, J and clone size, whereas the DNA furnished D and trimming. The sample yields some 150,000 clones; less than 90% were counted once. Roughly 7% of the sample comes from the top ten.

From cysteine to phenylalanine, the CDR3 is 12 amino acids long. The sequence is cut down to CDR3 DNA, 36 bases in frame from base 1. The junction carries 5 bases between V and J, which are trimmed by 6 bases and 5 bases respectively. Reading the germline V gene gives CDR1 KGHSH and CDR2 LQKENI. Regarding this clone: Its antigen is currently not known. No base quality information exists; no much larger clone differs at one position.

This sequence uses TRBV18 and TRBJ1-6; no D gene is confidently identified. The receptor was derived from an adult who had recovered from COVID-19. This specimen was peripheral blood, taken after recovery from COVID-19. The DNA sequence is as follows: TGTGCCAGCTCGCTTAATAATTCACCCCTCCACTTT. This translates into CASSLNNSPLHF. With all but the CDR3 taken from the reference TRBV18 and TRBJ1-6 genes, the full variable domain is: NAGVMQNPRHLVRRRGQEARLRCSPMKGHSHVYWYRQLPEEGLKFMVYLQKENIIDESGMPKERFSAEFPKEGPSILRIQQVVRGDSAAYFCASSLNNSPLHFGNGTRLTVT.